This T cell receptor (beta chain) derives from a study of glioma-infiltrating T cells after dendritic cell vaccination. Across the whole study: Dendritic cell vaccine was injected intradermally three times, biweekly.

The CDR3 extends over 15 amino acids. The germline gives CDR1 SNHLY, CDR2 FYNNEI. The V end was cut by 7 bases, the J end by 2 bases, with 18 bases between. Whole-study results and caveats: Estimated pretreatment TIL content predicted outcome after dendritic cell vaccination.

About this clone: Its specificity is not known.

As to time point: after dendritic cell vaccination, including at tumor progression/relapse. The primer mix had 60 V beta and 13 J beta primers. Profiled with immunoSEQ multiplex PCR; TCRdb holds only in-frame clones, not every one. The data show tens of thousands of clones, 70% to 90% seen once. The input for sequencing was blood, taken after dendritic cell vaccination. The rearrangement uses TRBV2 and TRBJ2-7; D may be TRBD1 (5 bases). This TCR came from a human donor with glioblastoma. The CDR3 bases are TGTGCCAGCACGGAAGAGCGACAGTTCCCCTACGAGCAGTACTTC. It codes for CASTEERQFPYEQYF. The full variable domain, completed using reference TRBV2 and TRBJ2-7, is EPEVTQTPSHQVTQMGQEVILRCVPISNHLYFYWYRQILGQKVEFLVSFYNNEISEKSEIFDDQFSVERPDGSNFTLKIRSTKLEDSAMYFCASTEERQFPYEQYFGPGTRLTVT.